The 21 T cell receptor beta chains below all came from one sample that was sequenced in a study of PD-1 blockade in classical Hodgkin lymphoma. The patients all showed relapse after autologous stem cell transplantation, while their brentuximab vedotin exposure varied. Libraries were prepared by immunoSEQ multiplex PCR; TCRdb keeps only in-frame clonotypes and omits some of them. Of about 98,000 clones listed, roughly 79% are singletons. Material: peripheral blood mononuclear cells (PBMCs), obtained before the second cycle of nivolumab. Source of these receptors: a human donor with classical Hodgkin lymphoma.

The V and J genes are TRBV25-1 and TRBJ1-1, with D possibly matching TRBD1 (6 bases). The CDR3 has 16 amino acids. In germline, CDR1 is MGHDK, CDR2 SYGVNS. The V gene lost 6 bases and the J gene lost 5 bases, with 22 bases spanning the gap. The DNA of the CDR3 is TGTGCCAGCAGCTCCCTCCCGGGGGCGGTTACAACTGAAGCTTTCTTT. This translates into CASSSLPGAVTTEAFF.

CDR3 in amino acids: CSVDRRIDGTEAFF. As DNA, the CDR3 is TGCAGCGTTGATAGGAGGATAGATGGCACTGAAGCTTTCTTT. V usage is TRBV29-1 and J usage is TRBJ1-1; D remains unclear. Germline V CDR1 and CDR2: SQVTM, ANQGSEA. V was cut by 3 bases and J by 4 bases, with 15 bases left in between. CDR3 size: 14 residues.

This chain uses TRBV9 with TRBJ2-1; D uncertain. The ends were cut back, 2 bases at V and 5 bases at J, with 11 bases in the middle. CDR1 SGDLS and CDR2 YYNGEE come from the germline V gene. The CDR3 has 14 residues. CDR3 sequence reads: CASSVDLWDNEQFF. In DNA, the CDR3 is TGTGCCAGCAGCGTCGACCTGTGGGACAATGAGCAGTTCTTC.

This clone was seen a few times. The CDR3 protein is CASTLQQGGGQPQHF. CDR3 DNA sequence: TGTGCCAGCACCCTCCAACAGGGGGGAGGTCAGCCCCAGCATTTT. The chain uses TRBV28 and TRBJ1-5; 8 bases map to TRBD1. The length of the CDR3 is 15 residues. Trimming at V came to 7 bases and at J to 6 bases, leaving 11 bases not matched to a gene. Germline V gene data show CDR1 as MDHEN and CDR2 as SYDVKM.

This chain links TRBV18 with TRBJ2-7; no reliable D call. V dropped 1 base and J dropped 5 bases, with 18 bases sitting between them. The CDR3 runs 16 residues. Germline CDR1 reads KGHSH; CDR2 reads LQKENI. The CDR3 region has the DNA TGTGCCAGCTCACCACTCCAGACCGGACGCAAGGACGAGCAGTACTTC. Its protein is CASSPLQTGRKDEQYF. The full variable domain, its missing parts supplied by reference TRBV18 and TRBJ2-7, is NAGVMQNPRHLVRRRGQEARLRCSPMKGHSHVYWYRQLPEEGLKFMVYLQKENIIDESGMPKERFSAEFPKEGPSILRIQQVVRGDSAAYFCASSPLQTGRKDEQYFGPGTRLTVT.

The chain combines TRBV14 with TRBJ2-3; D unresolved. V was pared by 4 bases and J by 4 bases, with 12 bases between. The CDR3 has 14 amino acids. Germline CDR1 SGHDN, CDR2 FVKESK. CDR3 residues: CASSRERASDTQYF. For the CDR3, the DNA is TGTGCCAGCAGCCGAGAAAGGGCTTCAGATACGCAGTATTTT.

The chain has TRBV5-1 and TRBJ2-1, with 10 bases aligning to TRBD1. V trimming: 3 bases; J trimming: 2 bases; junction bases outside the gene matches: 5. The germline gives CDR1 SGHRS, CDR2 YFSETQ. The CDR3 is 16 residues long. The DNA of the CDR3 is TGCGCCAGCAGCTCCTTAGGACAGGGGGCCTACAATGAGCAGTTCTTC. Protein: CASSSLGQGAYNEQFF.

This chain links TRBV4-1 with TRBJ1-1; maybe TRBD1 (5 bases). Germline lookup yields CDR1 MGHRA and CDR2 YSYEKL. The CDR3 runs 16 residues. V lost 1 base and J lost 5, with 17 bases in between. The CDR3 region is CASSQVDGALGTEAFF. In DNA, the CDR3 is TGCGCCAGCAGCCAAGTGGACGGGGCGCTGGGAACTGAAGCTTTCTTT.

This clone was seen more than once but under ten times. The chain has TRBV12-2 and TRBJ2-7; the tabulated D call, TRBD2, remains unverified against the DNA. TRBV12-2 counts as a pseudogene. CDR3 length equals 18 residues. The CDR3 region has the DNA TGTGCAAGTCGCTTAGCCCCTCCTAGCGGGAGGCACTACTACGAGCAGTACTTC. As protein: CASRLAPPSGRHYYEQYF.

In this sample, this clone turned up once. The chain recombines TRBV15 with TRBJ2-2; TRBD1 matches at 12 bases. The CDR3 length is 16 residues. The germline CDR1 and CDR2 sequences are LNHNV and YYDKDF (reference sequence). Unmatched junction bases numbered 7, after V lost 4 bases and J lost 7 bases. The CDR3 nucleotides read TGTGCCACCAGCAATCCGGGACAGGGGGCGGGCGGGGAGCTGTTTTTT. It is translated as CATSNPGQGAGGELFF.

The V call is TRBV7-8, the J call TRBJ2-2; D possibly corresponds to TRBD2 (6 bases). The V gene's germline CDR1 is SGHVS and CDR2 FQNEAQ. Trimming removed 1 base from V and 2 bases from J, with 14 bases in between. The CDR3 is 17 amino acids. The CDR3 DNA reads TGTGCCAGCAGCTTAGGAGCAGGCGGGGTAAACACCGGGGAGCTGTTTTTT. It is translated as CASSLGAGGVNTGELFF.

The chain is built from TRBV18 and TRBJ2-1; D assignment may be TRBD1 or TRBD2 (5 bases each). Looked up from germline, CDR1 is KGHSH and CDR2 is LQKENI. Deletions cut 2 bases from V and 1 base from J, with 9 bases between. The CDR3 covers 15 residues. The CDR3 coding sequence is TGTGCCAGCTCACCAGAGCGGACATCCTACAATGAGCAGTTCTTC. Translation: CASSPERTSYNEQFF.

A single count supports this clone. The chain combines TRBV9 with TRBJ2-3; no reliable D call. Trimming took off 0 bases at V and 6 bases at J, with 8 bases between the two ends. The CDR3 sequence is 13 residues long. The germline CDR1 and CDR2 sequences are SGDLS and YYNGEE. The CDR3 is CASSVVSHDTQYF. The DNA for the CDR3 is TGTGCCAGCAGCGTAGTCTCTCACGATACGCAGTATTTT.

V and J are TRBV7-2 and TRBJ2-7, with D unclear. V lost 2 bases and J lost 3, with 11 bases in between. Germline loops: CDR1 SGHTA, CDR2 FQGNSA. This CDR3 spans 14 amino acids. The CDR3, as DNA: TGTGCCAGCAGCTTACAGATCCCATTCTACGAGCAGTACTTC. Its translation: CASSLQIPFYEQYF.

The rearrangement uses TRBV4-3 and TRBJ2-5; tentative D call: TRBD1 (6 bases). This CDR3 region has 17 residues. Germline loops: CDR1 LGHNA, CDR2 YSLEER. The V end was cut by 0 bases, the J end by 5 bases, with 19 bases between. The CDR3 DNA reads as TGCGCCAGCAGCCAAGAATGGTCCAGGGGAGATGGGGAGACCCAGTACTTC. Translating gives CASSQEWSRGDGETQYF.

This chain links TRBV5-4 with TRBJ2-5; D ambiguous. CDR3 length: 13 amino acids. The V and J ends lost 0 bases and 5 bases respectively, with 8 bases between them. The germline V gene encodes CDR1 SGHNT and CDR2 YYREEE (reference sequence). CDR3 bases: TGTGCCAGCAGCTTGGAGGGCCGCGAGACCCAGTACTTC. Its protein product is CASSLEGRETQYF.

This chain links TRBV10-3 with TRBJ2-2, with 7 bases lining up with TRBD2. The CDR3 totals 14 residues. Trimming removed 6 bases from V and 5 bases from J; junction bases left unmatched: 6. Germline CDR1 is ENHRY and CDR2 is SYGVKD. The CDR3 is CAIRRGSGTGELFF. The DNA for the CDR3 is TGTGCCATCAGAAGAGGTAGCGGGACCGGGGAGCTGTTTTTT.

The chain recombines TRBV27 with TRBJ2-2; the D call may be TRBD1 or TRBD2 (5 bases each). The CDR3 is made up of 15 amino acids. Deletions cut 5 bases from V and 8 bases from J, with 18 bases between. Germline CDR1 is MNHEY and CDR2 is SMNVEV (reference sequence). CDR3 coding DNA: TGTGCCAGCAGTAACGGGACCACCCGGAAGGGGGAGCTGTTTTTT. Protein product: CASSNGTTRKGELFF.

A few counts support this clone. The rearrangement uses TRBV30 and TRBJ2-7; no clear D gene. The CDR3 is made up of 11 amino acids. The V gene's germline CDR1 is GTSNPN and CDR2 SVGIG (reference sequence). The V end was cut by 8 bases, the J end by 3 bases, with 11 bases between. CDR3 protein: CALSTNYEQYF. The CDR3 DNA is TGTGCCCTCTCGACGAACTACGAGCAGTACTTC.

The V call is TRBV10-3, the J call TRBJ2-1, with 13 bases identical to TRBD2. The ends lost 2 bases at V and 1 base at J; junction bases unmatched: 8. Germline values: CDR1 ENHRY, CDR2 SYGVKD. The CDR3 consists of 19 residues. The CDR3 nucleotides are TGTGCCATCAGTGAGCACGGACTAGCGGGAGTGGGGTCCTACAATGAGCAGTTCTTC. Residues: CAISEHGLAGVGSYNEQFF.

The genes are TRBV19 and TRBJ2-7; no definite D call. V was pared by 7 bases and J by 0 bases, with 16 bases between. The CDR3 runs 15 residues. Germline values: CDR1 LNHDA, CDR2 SQIVND (reference sequence). The CDR3 is CASTELRAFSYEQYF. The CDR3 DNA follows: TGTGCCAGTACTGAACTTCGGGCGTTCTCCTACGAGCAGTACTTC.